This T cell receptor (beta chain) was captured by sequencing in a study of beta chain features in type 1 diabetes. Study observations and caveats: For patients, the naive, central memory and Treg TCRB repertoires appeared more alike than for healthy donors. Any HLA type influence on TCRB rearrangement was left unresolved here. Within each of all four CD4+ subsets, Type 1 diabetes patients had TCRB CDR3s that were moderately but significantly shorter.

Sequencing targeted expressed TCRB transcripts, as all isolated RNA had been reverse transcribed. Around 3.57 million reads was the average for naive, central memory and regulatory T cell samples. TCRdb keeps only in-frame clones here, not all; method: immunoSEQ multiplex PCR. The sample has 600,000 to 700,000 clones; around 12% are singletons. Concerning this clone: Its target is not known.

The CDR3 runs 15 residues. V lost 6 bases and J lost 6; bases outside the gene matches: 10. Germline V gene lookup returns CDR1 SGHTA and CDR2 FQGNSA. V is TRBV7-2 and J is TRBJ2-1; 8 nucleotides line up with TRBD1. The sequence was obtained from a young man with type 1 diabetes. The sample was naive CD4+ T cells from blood. The CDR3 nucleotides are TGTGCCAGCAGGTCTTCCGGGACAGGTTCCAATGAGCAGTTCTTC. Translated: CASRSSGTGSNEQFF. The full variable domain, rest sourced from reference TRBV7-2 and TRBJ2-1, is GAGVSQSPSNKVTEKGKDVELRCDPISGHTALYWYRQSLGQGLEFLIYFQGNSAPDKSGLPSDRFSAERTGGSVSTLTIQRTQQEDSAVYLCASRSSGTGSNEQFFGPGTRLTVL.